This T cell receptor (beta chain) is drawn from a study of identical twins. This clonotype was recorded many times. CDR3 length equals 12 residues. The V gene end was trimmed by 8 bases and the J gene end by 6 bases; junction bases not matched to a gene: 5. Germline V gene data show CDR1 as MDHEN and CDR2 as SYDVKM. TCRdb reprocessed the 5' RACE reads with MiXCR, giving one entry per CDR3 protein. The sample lists 450,000 or so distinct CDR3 sequences, roughly an eighth occurring once. In addition, the sample was reused for a study of yellow fever vaccine responses in identical twins.

The receptor comes from a woman between 18 and 29 years old in good health. The J gene is TRBJ2-3, the V gene TRBV28; 7 nucleotides align to TRBD2. Specimen: CD4+ T cells sorted from blood. The CDR3 region has the DNA TGTGCCAGCGTTGGACTAGTCGATACGCAGTATTTT. As protein: CASVGLVDTQYF.